Only a few counts were recorded for the clone carrying this TCR beta chain. The data were produced by immunoSEQ multiplex PCR, yet TCRdb's version contains in-frame clones alone and is incomplete. The sample holds under 95,000 clones, roughly 90% seen once. The sample belongs to a study of blood T cell repertoires in COVID-19. This TCR came from a woman over 75 with acute or convalescent COVID-19. The sequencing sample was made of peripheral blood.

Here the CDR3 DNA reads TGTGCCAGCAGCCTCAGATCCAATTCACCCCTCCACTTT. Its protein product is CASSLRSNSPLHF. The chain combines TRBV12-3 or TRBV12-4 with TRBJ1-6; D call uncertain. This CDR3 is built from 13 residues. V gave up 6 bases and J gave up 7 bases, with 10 bases separating them.